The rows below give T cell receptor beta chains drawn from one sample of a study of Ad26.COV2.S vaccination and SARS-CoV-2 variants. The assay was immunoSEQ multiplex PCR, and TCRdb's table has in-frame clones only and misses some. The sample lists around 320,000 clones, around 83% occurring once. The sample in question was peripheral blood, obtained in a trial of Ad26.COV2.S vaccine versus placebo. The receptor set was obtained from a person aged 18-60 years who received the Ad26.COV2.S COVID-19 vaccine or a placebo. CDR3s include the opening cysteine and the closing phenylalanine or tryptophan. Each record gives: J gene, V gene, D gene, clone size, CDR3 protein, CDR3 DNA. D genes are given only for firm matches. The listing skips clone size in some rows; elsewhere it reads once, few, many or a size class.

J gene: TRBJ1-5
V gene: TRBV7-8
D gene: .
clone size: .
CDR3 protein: CASSFAGISNQPQHF
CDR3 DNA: TGTGCCAGCAGCTTTGCAGGGATCAGCAATCAGCCCCAGCATTTT

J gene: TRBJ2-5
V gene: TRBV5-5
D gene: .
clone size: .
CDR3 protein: CASSLVDRPETQYF
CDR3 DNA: TGTGCCAGCAGTCTCGTGGACCGACCCGAGACCCAGTACTTC

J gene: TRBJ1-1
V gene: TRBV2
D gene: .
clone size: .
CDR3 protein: CASSAGEGTEAFF
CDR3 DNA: TGTGCCAGCAGTGCGGGCGAGGGCACTGAAGCTTTCTTT

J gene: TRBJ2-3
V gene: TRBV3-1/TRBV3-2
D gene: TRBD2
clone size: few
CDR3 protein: CASRQTSGGTDTQYF
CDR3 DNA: TGTGCCAGCAGGCAGACTAGCGGGGGTACAGATACGCAGTATTTT

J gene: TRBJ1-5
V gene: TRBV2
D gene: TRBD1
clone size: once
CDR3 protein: CASSEGWARGKSQPQHF
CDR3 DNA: TGTGCCAGCAGTGAAGGGTGGGCCAGGGGGAAATCTCAGCCCCAGCATTTT

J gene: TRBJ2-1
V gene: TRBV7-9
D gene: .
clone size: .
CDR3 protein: CASGYNEQFF
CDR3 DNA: TGTGCCAGCGGCTACAATGAGCAGTTCTTC

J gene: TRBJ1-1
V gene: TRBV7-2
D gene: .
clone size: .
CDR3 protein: CASSLDRVTEAFF
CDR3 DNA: TGTGCCAGCAGCTTAGATCGCGTAACCGAAGCTTTCTTT

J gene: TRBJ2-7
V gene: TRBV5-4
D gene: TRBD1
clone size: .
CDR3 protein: CASSRGQGVDEQYF
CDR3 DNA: TGTGCCAGCAGCCGAGGACAGGGAGTAGACGAGCAGTACTTC

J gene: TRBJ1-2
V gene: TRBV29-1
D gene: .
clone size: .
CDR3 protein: CSVARSPNYGYTF
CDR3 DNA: TGCAGCGTGGCACGGTCGCCTAACTATGGCTACACCTTC

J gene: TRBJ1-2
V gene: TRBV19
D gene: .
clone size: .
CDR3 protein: CASRDSLQTGFYGYTF
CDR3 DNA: TGTGCCAGTAGAGATAGCCTCCAAACGGGGTTCTATGGCTACACCTTC

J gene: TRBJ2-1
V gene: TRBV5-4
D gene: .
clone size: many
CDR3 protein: CASSLGDWENEQFF
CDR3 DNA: TGTGCCAGCAGCTTGGGGGATTGGGAAAATGAGCAGTTCTTC